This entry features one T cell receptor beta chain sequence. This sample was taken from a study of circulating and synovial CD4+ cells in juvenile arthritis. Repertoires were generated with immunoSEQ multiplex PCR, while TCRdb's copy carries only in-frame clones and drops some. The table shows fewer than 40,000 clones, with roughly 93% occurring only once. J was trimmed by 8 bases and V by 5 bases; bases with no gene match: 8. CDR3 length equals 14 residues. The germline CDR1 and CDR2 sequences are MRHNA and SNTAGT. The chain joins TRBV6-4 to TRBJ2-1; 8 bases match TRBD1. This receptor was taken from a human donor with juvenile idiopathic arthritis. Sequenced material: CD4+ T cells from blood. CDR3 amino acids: CASSNHQGAYEQFF. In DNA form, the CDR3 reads TGTGCCAGCAGTAATCATCAGGGGGCTTATGAGCAGTTCTTC.